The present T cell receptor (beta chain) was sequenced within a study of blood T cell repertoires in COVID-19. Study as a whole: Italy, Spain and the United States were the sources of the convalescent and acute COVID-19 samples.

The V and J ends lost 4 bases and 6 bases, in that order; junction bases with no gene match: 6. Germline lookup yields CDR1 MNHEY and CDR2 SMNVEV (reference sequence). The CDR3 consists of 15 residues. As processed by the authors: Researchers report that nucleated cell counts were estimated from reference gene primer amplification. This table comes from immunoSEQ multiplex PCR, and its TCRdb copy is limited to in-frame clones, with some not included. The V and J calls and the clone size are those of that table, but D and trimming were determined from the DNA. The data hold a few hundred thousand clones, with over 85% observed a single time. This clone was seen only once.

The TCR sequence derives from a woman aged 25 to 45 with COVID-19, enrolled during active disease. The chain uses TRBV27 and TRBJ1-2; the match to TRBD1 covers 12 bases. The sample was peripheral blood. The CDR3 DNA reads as TGTGCCAGCAGTTGGGGACAGGGGGCCCCTGATGGCTACACCTTC. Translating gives CASSWGQGAPDGYTF.